The 26 T cell receptor beta chains below come from one sample, sequenced in a study of blood T cell repertoires in COVID-19. Sequencing was performed with immunoSEQ multiplex PCR; in TCRdb, only in-frame clones are kept and a portion is missing. Here the sample spans some 150,000 clones, about 87% being singletons. The source material was peripheral blood. These receptors all stem from a man aged 50-59 years who had recovered from COVID-19.

The V gene is TRBV29-1, the J gene TRBJ1-1; 7 bases map to TRBD1. V lost 6 bases and J lost 1; bases outside the gene matches: 2. The CDR3 length is 12 residues. Germline CDR1 and CDR2: SQVTM and ANQGSEA. The CDR3 loop is CSVDRENTEAFF. DNA of the CDR3: TGCAGCGTAGACAGGGAGAACACTGAAGCTTTCTTT.

This clone was recorded once. V gene TRBV6-5 combines with J gene TRBJ2-1; 10 positions match TRBD2. Trimming took 5 bases from V and 6 from J; bases not matched to a gene: 7. The CDR3 length is 15 residues. Germline V CDR1 and CDR2: MNHEY, SVGAGI. The CDR3 region has the DNA TGTGCCAGCAGTCTTCGACTAGCGGGTCCCAATGAGCAGTTCTTC. Encoded protein: CASSLRLAGPNEQFF.

The chain links TRBV9 to TRBJ1-2; 9 nucleotides agree with TRBD1. CDR1 and CDR2 (germline): SGDLS, YYNGEE. This CDR3 spans 15 amino acids. J gave up 2 bases and V 4 bases, and 6 bases lay outside the gene matches. This chain's CDR3 is CASSISGQGNYGYTF. The CDR3 DNA is TGTGCCAGCAGCATATCGGGACAGGGCAACTATGGCTACACCTTC.

The V call is TRBV4-3, the J call TRBJ2-1; 15 bases map to TRBD2. This CDR3 region has 17 residues. Germline V lookup: CDR1 LGHNA, CDR2 YSLEER. Trimming removed 4 bases from V and 4 bases from J; junction bases left unmatched: 5. The DNA of the CDR3 is TGCGCCAGCAGCCGGGGACTAGCGGGGGGAACATACAATGAGCAGTTCTTC. Translated, it gives CASSRGLAGGTYNEQFF.

The chain employs TRBV5-4 and TRBJ1-1; 7 bases line up with TRBD1. The CDR3 has 15 amino acids. Germline lookup yields CDR1 SGHNT and CDR2 YYREEE (reference sequence). V dropped 0 bases and J dropped 3; count of bases not matched to a gene: 5. DNA of the CDR3: TGTGCCAGCAGCTTGGTAGGGGGCTGGGACACTGAAGCTTTCTTT. Translated, it gives CASSLVGGWDTEAFF.

The chain couples TRBV7-8 to TRBJ2-1; 13 bases are shared with TRBD2. Germline V gene sequence: CDR1 SGHVS, CDR2 FQNEAQ. The CDR3 is 18 residues long. The J segment lost 0 bases and the V segment lost 1 base, leaving 3 bases of the junction unmatched. The CDR3 protein is CASSLGLAGGNSYNEQFF. The CDR3 DNA reads as TGTGCCAGCAGCTTAGGACTAGCGGGGGGCAACTCCTACAATGAGCAGTTCTTC. The variable domain in full, completed from reference TRBV7-8 and TRBJ2-1, reads GAGVSQSPRYKVAKRGQDVALRCDPISGHVSLFWYQQALGQGPEFLTYFQNEAQLDKSGLPSDRFFAERPEGSVSTLKIQRTQQEDSAVYLCASSLGLAGGNSYNEQFFGPGTRLTVL.

This clone was seen a single time. The chain has TRBV5-4 and TRBJ1-4; 7 bases map to TRBD1. Looked up from germline, CDR1 is SGHNT and CDR2 is YYREEE (reference sequence). V lost 4 bases to trimming and J lost 8 bases; unmatched junction nucleotides: 14. The CDR3 runs 16 residues. The DNA of the CDR3 is TGTGCCAGCAGCGAGTCCGACAGGGCAGCAGGGGAAAAACTGTTTTTT. Its protein product is CASSESDRAAGEKLFF.

This chain connects TRBV19 to TRBJ1-5, with 8 bases identical to TRBD1. The CDR3 length is 15 residues. The junction had 8 bases not matched to a gene; V was cut back by 7 bases and J by 3 bases. CDR1 is LNHDA, CDR2 SQIVND, per germline (reference sequence). The CDR3 DNA sequence: TGTGCCAGTACTCGGACAGGGCCTTACAATCAGCCCCAGCATTTT. Protein sequence: CASTRTGPYNQPQHF.

The V and J genes are TRBV7-2 and TRBJ2-3; D is unclear. Between the trimmed V and J ends, which lost 8 bases and 2 bases, there was a span of 11 bases. There are 13 residues in the CDR3. The germline V gene has CDR1 SGHTA and CDR2 FQGNSA. CDR3 sequence reads: CASARVYTDTQYF. CDR3 DNA: TGTGCCAGCGCCCGAGTATACACAGATACGCAGTATTTT.

This rearrangement joins TRBV15 to TRBJ2-7, with D tentatively TRBD2 (6 bases). V was shortened by 0 bases and J by 5 bases, with 11 bases between the two germline ends. The CDR3 is 14 amino acids. Germline lookup yields CDR1 LNHNV and CDR2 YYDKDF (reference sequence). CDR3 loop: CATSRDQEGHEQYF. As DNA, the CDR3 is TGTGCCACCAGCAGAGATCAGGAGGGCCACGAGCAGTACTTC.

The chain has TRBV5-1 and TRBJ2-3; no firm D call. Germline V CDR1 and CDR2: SGHRS, YFSETQ. The V and J ends lost 5 bases and 3 bases respectively, with 13 bases between them. This CDR3 spans 14 amino acids. CDR3 loop: CASSPQYVTDTQYF. CDR3 bases: TGCGCCAGCAGTCCTCAGTACGTTACAGATACGCAGTATTTT.

This chain links TRBV18 with TRBJ2-3, with TRBD2 identical over 13 bases. The CDR3 consists of 15 residues. Germline CDR1 is KGHSH and CDR2 is LQKENI. Trimming took 3 bases from V and 6 from J; bases not matched to a gene: 3. The CDR3, as DNA: TGTGCCAGCTCACCCAGGACTAGCGGGGGCGATACGCAGTATTTT. Translated: CASSPRTSGGDTQYF.

The chain joins TRBV6-2 or TRBV6-3 to TRBJ1-4, with D possibly matching TRBD1 (6 bases). V was cut by 4 bases and J by 4 bases, with 13 bases left in between. This CDR3 contains 15 residues. Germline-derived CDR1 and CDR2 are MNHEY and SVGEGT. CDR3 loop: CASSSRGRSNEKLFF. CDR3 sequence (DNA): TGTGCCAGCAGTTCCAGGGGAAGAAGTAATGAAAAACTGTTTTTT.

V is TRBV11-3 and J is TRBJ1-1, with D unresolved. The CDR3 totals 12 residues. V gave up 3 bases and J gave up 1 base, with 3 bases separating them. Looked up from germline, CDR1 is SGHNT and CDR2 is YENEEA. CDR3 amino acids: CASSFQNTEAFF. The CDR3 coding sequence is TGTGCCAGCAGCTTCCAGAACACTGAAGCTTTCTTT.

The chain recombines TRBV27 with TRBJ1-6; D is unclear. Per germline, CDR1 MNHEY and CDR2 SMNVEV (reference sequence). The CDR3 has 14 residues. Trimming left V 5 bases short and J 11 bases short, with 16 bases between. The CDR3 DNA sequence: TGTGCCAGCAGTCTTCGACTATTCGATGCACCCCTCCACTTT. This sequence encodes CASSLRLFDAPLHF.

V and J are TRBV5-1 and TRBJ2-1; TRBD1 might be the D (5 bases). Germline lookup yields CDR1 SGHRS and CDR2 YFSETQ. V lost 5 bases and J lost 2, with 8 bases in between. CDR3 size: 13 residues. CDR3 amino acids: CASRPDTYNEQFF. The CDR3 coding sequence is TGCGCCAGCAGACCGGACACCTACAATGAGCAGTTCTTC.

The genes are TRBV6-6 and TRBJ2-1; a possible D gene is TRBD1 (6 bases). The V gene's germline CDR1 is MNHNY and CDR2 SVGAGI (reference sequence). The CDR3 extends over 15 amino acids. V gave up 4 bases and J gave up 10 bases, with 20 bases separating them. CDR3 nucleotides: TGTGCCAGCAGTTTCCGGGATCTATCTACAGGGGAGCAGTTCTTC. Its protein is CASSFRDLSTGEQFF.

Note on this clone: This CDR3 is also generated by other DNA sequences in the sample. The chain uses TRBV6-5 and TRBJ1-1; weak D call: TRBD1 (5 bases). CDR3 length equals 14 residues. Germline V CDR1 and CDR2: MNHEY, SVGAGI. Between the trimmed V and J ends, which lost 0 bases and 2 bases, there was a span of 7 bases. The CDR3 DNA reads as TGTGCCAGCAGTTACTCGGGGGGAAACACTGAAGCTTTCTTT. Amino acid sequence: CASSYSGGNTEAFF.

The chain employs TRBV6-5 and TRBJ1-2, with D possibly being TRBD1 (6 bases). Trimming removed 0 bases at V and 0 bases at J, with 11 bases between. Per the germline V gene, CDR1 is MNHEY and CDR2 is SVGAGI. The CDR3 contains 16 residues. This chain's CDR3 is CASSYSGQYSNYGYTF. CDR3 nucleotide sequence: TGTGCCAGCAGTTACTCCGGACAGTATTCTAACTATGGCTACACCTTC.

The chain employs TRBV5-1 and TRBJ1-2; tentative D call: TRBD1 (5 bases). Germline lookup yields CDR1 SGHRS and CDR2 YFSETQ. V lost 4 bases to trimming and J lost 0 bases, with 10 bases between them. This CDR3 is built from 14 residues. CDR3 region: CASSPRDSNYGYTF. DNA for the CDR3: TGCGCCAGCAGCCCCCGGGACTCTAACTATGGCTACACCTTC.

The rearrangement links TRBV4-3 to TRBJ1-4; possibly TRBD1 for D (6 bases). Trimming cost V 0 bases and J 8 bases, with 13 bases left between them. This CDR3 comprises 15 residues. Looked up from germline, CDR1 is LGHNA and CDR2 is YSLEER. CDR3 nucleotides: TGCGCCAGCAGCCAAGAGGGGGGGCGTTTGGAAAAACTGTTTTTT. Amino acids: CASSQEGGRLEKLFF.

The genes are TRBV15 and TRBJ2-1, with 8 positions matching TRBD2. V was pared by 3 bases and J by 12 bases, with 4 bases of the junction left unmatched. The CDR3 runs to 12 residues. Germline CDR1 and CDR2: LNHNV and YYDKDF (reference sequence). Written as DNA, the CDR3 is TGTGCCACCAGCAGGGGGACTAGTTGGCAGTTCTTC. Protein: CATSRGTSWQFF.

The CDR3 region is CASSLEQAEKLFF. The CDR3 DNA is TGTGCCAGCAGCTTAGAACAGGCTGAAAAACTGTTTTTT. The V gene is TRBV11-2, the J gene TRBJ1-4; TRBD1 is a possible D gene (5 bases). The germline gives CDR1 SGHAT, CDR2 FQNNGV. Trimming cost V 0 bases and J 7 bases, with 6 bases left between them. The CDR3 has 13 residues.

This clone occurred a few times. The V gene is TRBV5-6, the J gene TRBJ2-1, with 7 nucleotides matching TRBD1. Germline CDR1 reads SGHDT; CDR2 reads YYEEEE. V was clipped by 4 bases and J by 0 bases; unmatched bases: 7. This CDR3 is 16 amino acids long. The CDR3 is CASSGYRGSSYNEQFF. The CDR3 DNA follows: TGTGCCAGCAGCGGATACAGGGGAAGCTCCTACAATGAGCAGTTCTTC. Filled out from reference TRBV5-6 and TRBJ2-1, the complete variable domain reads DAGVTQSPTHLIKTRGQQVTLRCSPKSGHDTVSWYQQALGQGPQFIFQYYEEEERQRGNFPDRFSGHQFPNYSSELNVNALLLGDSALYLCASSGYRGSSYNEQFFGPGTRLTVL.

The gene calls are TRBV19 and TRBJ1-2, with 10 bases fitting TRBD1. With V trimmed by 5 bases and J by 5 bases, 8 bases remained unmatched. The CDR3 sequence is 15 residues long. The germline CDR1 and CDR2 sequences are LNHDA and SQIVND (reference sequence). CDR3 residues: CASSAKTGGQYGYTF. The CDR3 DNA reads TGTGCCAGTAGTGCCAAGACAGGGGGCCAGTATGGCTACACCTTC.

The V and J genes are TRBV5-1 and TRBJ1-5, with a weak D call TRBD1 (5 bases). CDR3 length equals 13 residues. Germline CDR1 SGHRS, CDR2 YFSETQ. The ends were cut back, 2 bases at V and 9 bases at J, with 12 bases in the middle. DNA of the CDR3: TGCGCCAGCAGCTTAGGGCAGGGCGGGCCCCAGCATTTT. Residues: CASSLGQGGPQHF.